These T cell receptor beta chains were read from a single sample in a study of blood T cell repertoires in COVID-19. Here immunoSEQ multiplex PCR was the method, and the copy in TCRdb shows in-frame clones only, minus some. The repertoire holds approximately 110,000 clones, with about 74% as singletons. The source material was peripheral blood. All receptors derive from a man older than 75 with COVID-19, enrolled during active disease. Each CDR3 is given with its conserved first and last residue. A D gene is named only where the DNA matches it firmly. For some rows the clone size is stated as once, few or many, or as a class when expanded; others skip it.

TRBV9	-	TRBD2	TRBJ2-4	CASTRGGRAKNIQYF	TGTGCCAGCACCCGGGGAGGGAGGGCCAAAAACATTCAGTACTTC
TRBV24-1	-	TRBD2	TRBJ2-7	CATSDSNRTSGNPYEQYF	TGTGCCACCAGTGATTCCAATAGGACTAGCGGTAACCCCTACGAGCAGTACTTC
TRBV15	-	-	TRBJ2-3	CATSRGRGVGYTQYF	TGTGCCACCAGCAGAGGCAGGGGAGTCGGTTATACGCAGTATTTT
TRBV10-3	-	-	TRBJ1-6	CAISEGQAYNSPLHF	TGTGCCATCAGTGAGGGCCAGGCCTATAATTCACCCCTCCACTTT
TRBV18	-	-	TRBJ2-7	CASSPPQGKNEQYF	TGTGCCAGCTCACCACCTCAGGGAAAAAACGAGCAGTACTTC
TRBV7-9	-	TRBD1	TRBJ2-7	CASSKPGQGYEQYF	TGTGCCAGCAGCAAACCGGGACAGGGATACGAGCAGTACTTC
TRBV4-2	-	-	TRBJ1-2	CASSQERGLSLPYGYTF	TGTGCCAGCAGCCAAGAAAGGGGACTATCCCTGCCCTATGGCTACACCTTC
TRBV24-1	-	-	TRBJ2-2	CATSDRLRGRTGELFF	TGTGCCACCAGTGATAGACTACGCGGTCGGACCGGGGAGCTGTTTTTT
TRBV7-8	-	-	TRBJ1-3	CASSVTAGSGNTIYF	TGTGCCAGCAGCGTGACCGCAGGGTCTGGAAACACCATATATTTT
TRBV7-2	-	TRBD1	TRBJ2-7	CASRPRTGTGAGEQYF	TGTGCCAGCAGGCCTCGCACCGGGACAGGGGCAGGCGAGCAGTACTTC
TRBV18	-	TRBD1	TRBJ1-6	CASSGQSENSPLHF	TGTGCCAGCTCGGGACAGTCAGAGAATTCACCCCTCCACTTT
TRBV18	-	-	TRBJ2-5	CASSGQSIQETQYF	TGTGCCAGCTCAGGACAGTCCATCCAAGAGACCCAGTACTTC
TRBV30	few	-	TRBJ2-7	CACKDRDYEQYF	TGTGCCTGTAAGGACAGAGACTACGAGCAGTACTTC
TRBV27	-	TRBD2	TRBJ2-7	CASSLKSGRKYEQYF	TGTGCCAGCAGTTTAAAAAGCGGGAGAAAGTACGAGCAGTACTTC
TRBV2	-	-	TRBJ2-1	CASSYYDEQFF	TGTGCCAGCAGTTATTATGATGAGCAGTTCTTC
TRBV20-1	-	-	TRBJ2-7	CSASVSYEQYF	TGCAGTGCTAGCGTATCCTACGAGCAGTACTTC
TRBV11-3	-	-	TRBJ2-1	CASSLTGSGSYNEQFF	TGTGCCAGCAGCTTAACGGGAAGCGGGTCCTACAATGAGCAGTTCTTC